A single count supports the clone carrying this T cell receptor beta chain. The same CDR3 is also encoded by other DNA sequences in this sample. The CDR3 totals 13 residues. CDR1 KGHSH and CDR2 LQKENI come from the germline V gene. V lost 2 bases and J 4 bases, leaving 6 bases between the germline ends. The table came from immunoSEQ multiplex PCR; TCRdb's copy has only in-frame clones and leaves some out. The table lists roughly 100,000 clones, 84% of them singletons. This sample was included in a study of blood T cell repertoires in COVID-19. About the research overall: The United States, Italy and Spain were the sources of the acute and convalescent COVID-19 samples. The analysed material was cDNA or gDNA that came from T cells, B-cell-depleted T cells, or PBMCs.

The sample taken for sequencing was peripheral blood. J is TRBJ1-5 and V is TRBV18; D is perhaps TRBD1 (6 bases). The receptor was isolated from a man between 65 and 85 years old with active or convalescent COVID-19. CDR3 loop: CASSPDRNQPQHF. Here the CDR3 DNA reads TGTGCCAGCTCACCAGACAGGAATCAGCCCCAGCATTTT.